This T cell receptor beta chain was captured by sequencing in a study of blood T cells in healthy people across ages. The use of a sample-barcoded 5' primer and a J-beta primer mix characterized a second PCR of roughly 6 to 11 cycles. Every cDNA was tagged by a template-switch adaptor with 12 random nucleotides. TCRdb itself ran the 5' RACE reads through MiXCR, one entry per CDR3 protein. In the table there are about 830,000 distinct CDR3 sequences, roughly 50% of which are singletons. As regards this clonotype: The antigen is undetermined.

Study-wide findings and caveats: Measured against age, TCR beta diversity per million T cells decreased in a roughly linear manner. As naive T cell percentage varied, TCR beta diversity correlated strongly with it. No conclusive comparison of naive versus antigen-experienced cells was possible with unsorted PBMCs.

The length of the CDR3 is 14 residues. In germline, CDR1 is SGHRS, CDR2 YFSETQ. Trimming removed 1 base from V and 2 bases from J, with 8 bases in between. This chain connects TRBV5-1 to TRBJ2-3; no reliable D call. Specimen: blood. This TCR derives from a man aged 25 to 40 in good health. The CDR3 reads CASSLSRNTDTQYF. The CDR3, as DNA: TGCGCCAGCAGCTTGAGTAGAAACACAGATACGCAGTATTTT.